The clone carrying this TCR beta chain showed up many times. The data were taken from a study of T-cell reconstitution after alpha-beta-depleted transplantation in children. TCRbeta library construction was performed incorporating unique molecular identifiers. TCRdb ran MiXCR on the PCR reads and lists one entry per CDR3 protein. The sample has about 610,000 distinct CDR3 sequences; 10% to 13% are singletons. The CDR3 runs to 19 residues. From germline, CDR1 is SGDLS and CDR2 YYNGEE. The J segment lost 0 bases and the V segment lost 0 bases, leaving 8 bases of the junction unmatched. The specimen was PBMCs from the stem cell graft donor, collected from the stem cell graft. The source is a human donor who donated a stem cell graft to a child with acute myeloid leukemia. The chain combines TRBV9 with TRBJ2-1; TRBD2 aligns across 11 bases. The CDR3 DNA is TGTGCCAGCAGCGTAGAACTAGCGGGAGTGGAAGGCTCCTACAATGAGCAGTTCTTC. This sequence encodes CASSVELAGVEGSYNEQFF. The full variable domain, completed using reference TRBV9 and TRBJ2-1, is DSGVTQTPKHLITATGQRVTLRCSPRSGDLSVYWYQQSLDQGLQFLIQYYNGEERAKGNILERFSAQQFPDLHSELNLSSLELGDSALYFCASSVELAGVEGSYNEQFFGPGTRLTVL.